Presented here are 5 T cell receptor beta chains from one specimen sequenced in a study of sequential checkpoint blockade in melanoma. Indicated treatment: randomized to nivolumab then ipilimumab (arm A) or the reverse (arm B). Repertoires were generated with immunoSEQ multiplex PCR, while TCRdb's copy carries only in-frame clones and drops some. The sample includes 30,000 or so clones, approximately 86% of them seen just once. The sequenced sample was CD8+ T cells sorted from blood (inferred from file names), obtained from a patient given nivolumab and ipilimumab in sequence. The receptors originated from a human donor with melanoma.

The chain joins TRBV7-8 to TRBJ2-3, with TRBD1 matching 7 bases. With 3 bases clipped from V and 1 base from J, the junction kept 10 bases outside the gene matches. The CDR3 has 17 residues. Germline V gene data show CDR1 as SGHVS and CDR2 as FQNEAQ. The CDR3 region has the DNA TGTGCCAGCAGCTTCTACAGGGGTGGGGCTGGCACAGATACGCAGTATTTT. Translated: CASSFYRGGAGTDTQYF. Full variable domain (remainder filled in from reference TRBV7-8 and TRBJ2-3): GAGVSQSPRYKVAKRGQDVALRCDPISGHVSLFWYQQALGQGPEFLTYFQNEAQLDKSGLPSDRFFAERPEGSVSTLKIQRTQQEDSAVYLCASSFYRGGAGTDTQYFGPGTRLTVL.

This clone was found once. The chain links TRBV10-1 to TRBJ2-1, with 12 bases that match TRBD2. Germline V gene sequence: CDR1 WNHNN, CDR2 SYGVQD (reference sequence). CDR3 length equals 16 residues. V shed 3 bases, J shed 8 bases, and the junction held 8 bases outside the gene matches. CDR3 residues: CASSEHRTSGIDEQFF. The CDR3 nucleotides are TGCGCCAGCAGTGAACACCGGACTAGCGGGATCGATGAGCAGTTCTTC.

This clone occurred a few times. J is TRBJ2-7 and V is TRBV5-1, with 7 bases fitting TRBD2. V lost 0 bases, J lost 1 base, and 4 bases stayed unmatched. The CDR3 sequence is 15 residues long. CDR1 and CDR2 from the germline V gene are SGHRS and YFSETQ. The CDR3 nucleotides read TGCGCCAGCAGCTTGGAGGCTAGCGGATCCTACGAGCAGTACTTC. Amino acid sequence: CASSLEASGSYEQYF.

The rearrangement joins TRBV15 to TRBJ2-7; 7 positions agree with TRBD1. V lost 5 bases, J lost 9 bases, and 7 bases stayed unmatched. The CDR3 contains 12 residues. Germline V CDR1 and CDR2: LNHNV, YYDKDF (reference sequence). The CDR3 DNA reads TGTGCCACCAGCCAAGGACAGGCGGGGCAGTACTTC. Protein sequence: CATSQGQAGQYF.

V is TRBV29-1 and J is TRBJ2-7; 11 nucleotides match TRBD1. Trimming cost V 0 bases and J 4 bases; bases outside gene matches: 2. CDR3 length: 14 amino acids. Germline V gene lookup returns CDR1 SQVTM and CDR2 ANQGSEA. The CDR3 DNA reads TGCAGCGTTGAAGAAGGGGACAGGGGGTACGAGCAGTACTTC. Encoded protein: CSVEEGDRGYEQYF.